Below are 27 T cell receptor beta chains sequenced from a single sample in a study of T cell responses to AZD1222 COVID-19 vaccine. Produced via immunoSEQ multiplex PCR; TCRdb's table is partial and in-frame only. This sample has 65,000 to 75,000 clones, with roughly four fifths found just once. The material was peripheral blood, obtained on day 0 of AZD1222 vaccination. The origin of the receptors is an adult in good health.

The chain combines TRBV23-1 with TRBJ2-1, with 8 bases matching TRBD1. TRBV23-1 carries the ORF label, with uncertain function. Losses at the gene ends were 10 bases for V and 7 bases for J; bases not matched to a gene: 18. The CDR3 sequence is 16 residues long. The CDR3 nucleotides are TGCGCCACAACGGGACAGGTGTCGCCAGGTGAAAATGAGCAGTTCTTC. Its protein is CATTGQVSPGENEQFF.

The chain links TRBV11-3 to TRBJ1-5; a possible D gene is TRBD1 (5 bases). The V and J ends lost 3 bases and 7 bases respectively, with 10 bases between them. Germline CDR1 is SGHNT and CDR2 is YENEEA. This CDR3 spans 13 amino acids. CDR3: CASSLGPAQPQHF. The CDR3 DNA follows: TGTGCCAGCAGCTTGGGGCCGGCCCAGCCCCAGCATTTT.

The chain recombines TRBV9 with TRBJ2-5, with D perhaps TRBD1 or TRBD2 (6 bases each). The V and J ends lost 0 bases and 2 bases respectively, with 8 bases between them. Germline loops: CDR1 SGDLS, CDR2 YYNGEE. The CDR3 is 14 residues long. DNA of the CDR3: TGTGCCAGCAGCGTAGGAGGGGGGCAAGAGACCCAGTACTTC. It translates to CASSVGGGQETQYF.

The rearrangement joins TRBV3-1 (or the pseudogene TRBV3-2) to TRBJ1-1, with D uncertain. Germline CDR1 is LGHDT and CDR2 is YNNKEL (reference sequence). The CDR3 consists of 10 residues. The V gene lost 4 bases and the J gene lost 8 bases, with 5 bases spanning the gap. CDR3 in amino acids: CASSPAEAFF. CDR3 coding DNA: TGTGCCAGCAGCCCCGCCGAAGCTTTCTTT.

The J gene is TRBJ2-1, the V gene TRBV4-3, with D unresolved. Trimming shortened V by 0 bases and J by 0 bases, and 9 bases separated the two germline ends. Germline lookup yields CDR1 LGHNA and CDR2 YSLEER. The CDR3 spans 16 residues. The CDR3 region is CASSQDLLSSYNEQFF. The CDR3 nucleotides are TGCGCCAGCAGCCAAGATCTGCTGAGCTCCTACAATGAGCAGTTCTTC.

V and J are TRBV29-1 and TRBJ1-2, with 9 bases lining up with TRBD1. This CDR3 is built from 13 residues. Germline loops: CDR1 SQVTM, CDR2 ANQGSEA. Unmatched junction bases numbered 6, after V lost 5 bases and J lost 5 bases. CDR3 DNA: TGCAGCGTTCTATCGGGACAGGGATATGGCTACACCTTC. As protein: CSVLSGQGYGYTF. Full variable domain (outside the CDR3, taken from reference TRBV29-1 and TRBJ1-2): SAVISQKPSRDICQRGTSLTIQCQVDSQVTMMFWYRQQPGQSLTLIATANQGSEATYESGFVIDKFPISRPNLTFSTLTVSNMSPEDSSIYLCSVLSGQGYGYTFGSGTRLTVV.

The CDR3 coding sequence is TGTGCCAGCTCCCTCGGACAGGGCGGAATCTCTGGAAACACCATATATTTT. It is translated as CASSLGQGGISGNTIYF. The V call is TRBV18, the J call TRBJ1-3; 8 bases line up with TRBD1. This CDR3 is built from 17 residues. The ends lost 6 bases at V and 0 bases at J; junction bases unmatched: 10. Germline CDR1 KGHSH, CDR2 LQKENI. Using reference TRBV18 and TRBJ1-3 for the parts outside the CDR3, the full variable domain is NAGVMQNPRHLVRRRGQEARLRCSPMKGHSHVYWYRQLPEEGLKFMVYLQKENIIDESGMPKERFSAEFPKEGPSILRIQQVVRGDSAAYFCASSLGQGGISGNTIYFGEGSWLTVV.

The CDR3 here is CASSLGGGHPTDTQYF. CDR3 nucleotides: TGTGCCAGCAGCTTGGGCGGGGGACACCCCACAGATACGCAGTATTTT. J is TRBJ2-3 and V is TRBV5-4; possible D gene TRBD2, 7 bases. Trimming pared 0 bases from V and 2 bases from J, leaving 13 bases between. This CDR3 spans 16 amino acids. Germline V gene sequence: CDR1 SGHNT, CDR2 YYREEE (reference sequence).

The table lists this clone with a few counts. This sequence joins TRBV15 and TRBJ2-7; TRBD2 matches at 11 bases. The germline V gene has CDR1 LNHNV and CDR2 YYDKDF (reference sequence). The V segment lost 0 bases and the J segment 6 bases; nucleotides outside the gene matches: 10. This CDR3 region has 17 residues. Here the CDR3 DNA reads TGTGCCACCAGCAGAGATATGGGTAGCGGGGGGGTTCTCGAGCAGTACTTC. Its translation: CATSRDMGSGGVLEQYF.

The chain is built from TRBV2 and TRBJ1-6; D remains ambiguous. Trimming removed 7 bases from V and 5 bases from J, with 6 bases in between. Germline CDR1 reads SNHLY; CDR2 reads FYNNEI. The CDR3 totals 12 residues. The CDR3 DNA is TGTGCCAGCAAAAGGGATAATTCACCCCTCCACTTT. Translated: CASKRDNSPLHF.

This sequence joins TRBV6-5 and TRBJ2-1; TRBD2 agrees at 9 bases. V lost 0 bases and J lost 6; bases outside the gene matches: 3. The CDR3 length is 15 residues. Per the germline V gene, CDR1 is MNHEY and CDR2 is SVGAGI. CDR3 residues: CASSYSAGGPNEQFF. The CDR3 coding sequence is TGTGCCAGCAGTTACTCTGCGGGGGGGCCCAATGAGCAGTTCTTC.

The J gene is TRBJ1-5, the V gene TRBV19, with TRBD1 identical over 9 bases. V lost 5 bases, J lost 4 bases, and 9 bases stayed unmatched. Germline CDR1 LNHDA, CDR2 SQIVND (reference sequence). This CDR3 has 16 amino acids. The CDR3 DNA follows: TGTGCCAGTAGTGACAGACAGGGGGGACGAAATCAGCCCCAGCATTTT. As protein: CASSDRQGGRNQPQHF. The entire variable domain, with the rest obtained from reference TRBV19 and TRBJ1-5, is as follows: DGGITQSPKYLFRKEGQNVTLSCEQNLNHDAMYWYRQDPGQGLRLIYYSQIVNDFQKGDIAEGYSVSREKKESFPLTVTSAQKNPTAFYLCASSDRQGGRNQPQHFGDGTRLSIL.

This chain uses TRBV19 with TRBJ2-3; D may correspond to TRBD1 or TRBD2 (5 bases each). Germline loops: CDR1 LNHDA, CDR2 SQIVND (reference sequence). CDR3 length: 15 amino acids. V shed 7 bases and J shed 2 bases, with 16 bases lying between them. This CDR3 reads CASTDRGFSTDTQYF. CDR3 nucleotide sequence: TGTGCCAGTACCGACCGGGGCTTTTCCACAGATACGCAGTATTTT.

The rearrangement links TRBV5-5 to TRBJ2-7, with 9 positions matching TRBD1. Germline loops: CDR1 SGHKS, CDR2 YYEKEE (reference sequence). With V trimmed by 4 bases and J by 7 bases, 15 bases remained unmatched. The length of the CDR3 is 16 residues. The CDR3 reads CASSLGQGSSLREQYF. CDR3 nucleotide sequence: TGTGCCAGCAGCCTAGGACAGGGGTCCTCCCTACGAGAGCAGTACTTC.

The CDR3 is CASSEGQGESSYEQYF. Written as DNA, the CDR3 is TGTGCCAGCAGTGAGGGACAGGGAGAGAGCTCCTACGAGCAGTACTTC. The chain recombines TRBV2 with TRBJ2-7; 9 bases map to TRBD1. Trimming cost V 3 bases and J 0 bases; bases outside gene matches: 6. Germline CDR1 SNHLY, CDR2 FYNNEI. The CDR3 extends over 16 amino acids.

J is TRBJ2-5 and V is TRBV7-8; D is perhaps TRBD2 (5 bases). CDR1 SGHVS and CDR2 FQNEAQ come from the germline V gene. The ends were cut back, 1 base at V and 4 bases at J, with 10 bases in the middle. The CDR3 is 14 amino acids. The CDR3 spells CASSLVGLRETQYF. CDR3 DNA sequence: TGTGCCAGCAGCTTAGTCGGACTCCGAGAGACCCAGTACTTC.

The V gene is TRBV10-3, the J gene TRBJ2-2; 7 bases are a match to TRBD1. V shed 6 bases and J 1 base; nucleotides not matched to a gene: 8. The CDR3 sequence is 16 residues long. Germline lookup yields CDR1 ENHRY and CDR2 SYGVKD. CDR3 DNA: TGTGCCATCAGAAGGGACGGACAGGTGAACACCGGGGAGCTGTTTTTT. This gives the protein CAIRRDGQVNTGELFF.

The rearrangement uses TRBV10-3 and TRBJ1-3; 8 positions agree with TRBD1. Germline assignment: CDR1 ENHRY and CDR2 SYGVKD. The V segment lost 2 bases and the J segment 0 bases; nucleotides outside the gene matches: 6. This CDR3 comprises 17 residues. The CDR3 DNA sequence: TGTGCCATCAGTGAGAGGGGACAGGCCCTCTCTGGAAACACCATATATTTT. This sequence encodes CAISERGQALSGNTIYF.

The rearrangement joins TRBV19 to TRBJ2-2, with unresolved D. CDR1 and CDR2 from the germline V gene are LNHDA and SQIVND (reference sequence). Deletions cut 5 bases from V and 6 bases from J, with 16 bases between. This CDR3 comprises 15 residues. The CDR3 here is CASSSLTLTAGELFF. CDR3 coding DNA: TGTGCCAGTAGTTCCCTTACCTTGACGGCCGGGGAGCTGTTTTTT.

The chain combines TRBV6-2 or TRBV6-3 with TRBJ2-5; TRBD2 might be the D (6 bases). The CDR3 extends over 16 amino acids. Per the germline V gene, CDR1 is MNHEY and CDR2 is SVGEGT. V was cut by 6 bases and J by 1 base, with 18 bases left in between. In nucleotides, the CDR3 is TGTGCCAGCAGCCCTCCCCCACTAGCACTCCAAGAGACCCAGTACTTC. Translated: CASSPPPLALQETQYF.

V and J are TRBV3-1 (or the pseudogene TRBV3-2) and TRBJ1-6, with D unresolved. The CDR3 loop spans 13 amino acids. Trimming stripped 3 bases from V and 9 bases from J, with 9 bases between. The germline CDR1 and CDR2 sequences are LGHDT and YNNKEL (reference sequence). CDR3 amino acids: CASSQQESSPLHF. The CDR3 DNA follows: TGTGCCAGCAGCCAGCAAGAGAGTTCACCCCTCCACTTT.

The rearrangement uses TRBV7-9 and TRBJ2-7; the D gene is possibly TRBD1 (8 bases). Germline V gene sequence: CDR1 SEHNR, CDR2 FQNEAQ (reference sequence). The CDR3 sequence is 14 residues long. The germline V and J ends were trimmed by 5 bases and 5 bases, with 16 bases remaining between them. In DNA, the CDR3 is TGTGCCAGCAGCACACAGGGGGGGCTCGACGAGCAGTACTTC. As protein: CASSTQGGLDEQYF.

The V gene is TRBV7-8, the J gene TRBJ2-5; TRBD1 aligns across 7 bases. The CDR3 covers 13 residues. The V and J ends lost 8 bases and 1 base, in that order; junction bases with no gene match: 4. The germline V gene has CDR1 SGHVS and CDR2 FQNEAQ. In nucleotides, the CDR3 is TGTGCCAGCTCGGGACAGTTCCAAGAGACCCAGTACTTC. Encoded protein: CASSGQFQETQYF.

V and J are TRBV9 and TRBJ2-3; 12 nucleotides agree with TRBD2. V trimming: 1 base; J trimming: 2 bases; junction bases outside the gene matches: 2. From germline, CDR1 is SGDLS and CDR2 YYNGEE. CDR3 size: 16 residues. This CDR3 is CASSVLAGGVTDTQYF. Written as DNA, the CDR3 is TGTGCCAGCAGCGTACTAGCGGGGGGGGTCACAGATACGCAGTATTTT.

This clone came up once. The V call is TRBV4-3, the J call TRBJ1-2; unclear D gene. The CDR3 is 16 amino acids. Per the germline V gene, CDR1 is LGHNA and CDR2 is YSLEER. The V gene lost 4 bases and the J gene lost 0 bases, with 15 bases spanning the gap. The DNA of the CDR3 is TGCGCCAGCAGCCCCGCGTCCGTCGGGGCTAACTATGGCTACACCTTC. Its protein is CASSPASVGANYGYTF.

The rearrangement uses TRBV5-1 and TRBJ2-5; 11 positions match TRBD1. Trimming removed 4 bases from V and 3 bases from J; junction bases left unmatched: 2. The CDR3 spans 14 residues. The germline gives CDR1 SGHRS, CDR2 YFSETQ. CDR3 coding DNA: TGCGCCAGCAGCCGGGGACAGGGGGAAGAGACCCAGTACTTC. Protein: CASSRGQGEETQYF.

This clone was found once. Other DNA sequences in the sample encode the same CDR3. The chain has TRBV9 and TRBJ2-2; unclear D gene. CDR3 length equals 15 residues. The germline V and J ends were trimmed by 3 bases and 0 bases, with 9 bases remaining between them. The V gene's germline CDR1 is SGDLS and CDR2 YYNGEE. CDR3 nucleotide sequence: TGTGCCAGCAGCGCATCCGGATCGAACACCGGGGAGCTGTTTTTT. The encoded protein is CASSASGSNTGELFF.